Following are 20 T cell receptor beta chains from one sample sequenced in a study of T cells in narcolepsy. The assay was immunoSEQ multiplex PCR, and TCRdb's table has in-frame clones only and misses some. The sample shows around 35,000 clones, under 90% of them seen only once. Material: CD45RA- memory CD4+ T cells from PBMCs. The source is a human donor with narcolepsy.

The genes are TRBV5-6 and TRBJ1-4, with D maybe TRBD1 (6 bases). Germline assignment: CDR1 SGHDT and CDR2 YYEEEE. The CDR3 sequence is 16 residues long. V was trimmed by 3 bases and J by 8 bases, leaving 20 bases between them. The DNA for the CDR3 is TGTGCCAGCAGCTCGGCTGGAACAGGGCTTTACGAAAAACTGTTTTTT. It specifies CASSSAGTGLYEKLFF.

The CDR3 is CASSGGIAAQETQYF. The CDR3 region has the DNA TGTGCCAGCAGCGGGGGGATAGCGGCCCAAGAGACCCAGTACTTC. The chain links TRBV5-6 to TRBJ2-5, with D perhaps matching TRBD2 (6 bases). CDR1 SGHDT and CDR2 YYEEEE come from the germline V gene. Trimming stripped 4 bases from V and 1 base from J, with 14 bases between. The CDR3 sequence is 15 residues long.

This clone was detected only once. This chain joins TRBV10-3 and TRBJ2-1, with D hard to call. The V end lost 2 bases, the J end lost 8 bases, and 7 bases lay between the germline ends. Per germline, CDR1 ENHRY and CDR2 SYGVKD. The CDR3 length is 12 residues. The CDR3 reads CAISEKGYEQFF. CDR3 nucleotide sequence: TGTGCCATCAGTGAGAAAGGCTATGAGCAGTTCTTC.

This chain uses TRBV11-2 with TRBJ2-5; possibly TRBD1 for D (6 bases). Germline lookup yields CDR1 SGHAT and CDR2 FQNNGV. V was cut by 5 bases and J by 2 bases, with 9 bases left in between. The CDR3 sequence is 13 residues long. The CDR3 here is CASSRGQQETQYF. For the CDR3, the DNA is TGTGCCAGCAGCCGGGGACAACAAGAGACCCAGTACTTC.

The chain joins TRBV4-2 to TRBJ2-3; D unclear. V was shortened by 0 bases and J by 6 bases, with 13 bases between the two germline ends. CDR1 is LGHNA and CDR2 is YNFKEQ in the germline V gene. This CDR3 contains 15 residues. CDR3 DNA sequence: TGTGCCAGCAGCCAAGACTGGGCCGCGCGGGATACGCAGTATTTT. This encodes CASSQDWAARDTQYF.

The V call is TRBV4-3, the J call TRBJ2-1, with D unclear. The CDR3 runs to 20 residues. Germline CDR1 is LGHNA and CDR2 is YSLEER. Between the trimmed V and J ends, which lost 0 bases and 0 bases, there was a span of 21 bases. CDR3 in DNA: TGCGCCAGCAGCCAAGATTATATGGGAAAAGGCCGAGTCTCCTACAATGAGCAGTTCTTC. Residues: CASSQDYMGKGRVSYNEQFF.

The chain combines TRBV7-6 with TRBJ1-6, with 7 bases identical to TRBD1. CDR3 size: 15 residues. Germline V gene data show CDR1 as SGHVS and CDR2 as FNYEAQ. J was trimmed by 7 bases and V by 0 bases; bases with no gene match: 3. The CDR3 sequence: CASSLAAGGNSPLHF. In DNA form, the CDR3 reads TGTGCCAGCAGCTTAGCGGCAGGGGGGAATTCACCCCTCCACTTT.

The chain links TRBV7-8 to TRBJ2-6; no clear D. CDR1 is SGHVS and CDR2 is FQNEAQ in the germline V gene. V was cut by 6 bases and J by 0 bases, with 6 bases left in between. CDR3 length: 14 amino acids. In nucleotides, the CDR3 is TGTGCCAGCAGTTTGAGCTCTGGGGCCAACGTCCTGACTTTC. Its translation: CASSLSSGANVLTF.

The CDR3 here is CASSPGLAGGITDTQYF. In DNA, the CDR3 is TGCGCCAGCAGCCCGGGACTAGCGGGGGGGATCACAGATACGCAGTATTTT. V and J are TRBV4-1 and TRBJ2-3, with 16 bases that match TRBD2. CDR1 is MGHRA, CDR2 YSYEKL, per germline. CDR3 length: 17 amino acids. Germline trimming cut 4 bases from V and 2 bases from J; bases unmatched to any gene: 3.

This rearrangement joins TRBV21-1 to TRBJ1-5; the table calls TRBD1, which could not be checked here. TRBV21-1 is tagged as a pseudogene. The length of the CDR3 is 15 residues. The CDR3 DNA follows: TGTGCCAGCAGCAAAGTCCGGGACAAAAATCAGCCCCAGCATTTT. As protein: CASSKVRDKNQPQHF.

The V gene is TRBV15, the J gene TRBJ2-2; maybe TRBD2 (6 bases). This CDR3 is built from 15 residues. Germline V lookup: CDR1 LNHNV, CDR2 YYDKDF (reference sequence). V gave up 6 bases and J gave up 6 bases, with 17 bases separating them. DNA for the CDR3: TGTGCCACCAGGGCTTTGGGGGGAGCATCCGGGGAGCTGTTTTTT. Its translation: CATRALGGASGELFF.

The chain is built from TRBV15 and TRBJ2-2; a possible D gene is TRBD2 (5 bases). This CDR3 has 15 residues. V shed 0 bases and J shed 6 bases, with 11 bases lying between them. Germline CDR1 and CDR2: LNHNV and YYDKDF (reference sequence). The CDR3 nucleotides read TGTGCCACCAGCAGAGATCGAGGGCGCGCCGGGGAGCTGTTTTTT. It is translated as CATSRDRGRAGELFF.

The chain carries TRBV7-2 and TRBJ2-1; TRBD2 matches at 7 bases. The J segment lost 7 bases and the V segment lost 9 bases, leaving 9 bases of the junction unmatched. The CDR3 is 13 amino acids. Germline V gene lookup returns CDR1 SGHTA and CDR2 FQGNSA. CDR3 bases: TGTGCCAGTAGGACTAGTGATTTTAATGAGCAGTTCTTC. Translation: CASRTSDFNEQFF.

This clone came up a few times. V gene TRBV19 combines with J gene TRBJ2-3, with a weak D call TRBD1 (5 bases). Germline lookup yields CDR1 LNHDA and CDR2 SQIVND (reference sequence). This CDR3 spans 16 amino acids. Trimming left V 6 bases short and J 2 bases short, with 18 bases between. The CDR3 DNA sequence: TGTGCCAGTAGCAACCTAGGGGCTTCCCTCACAGATACGCAGTATTTT. It yields the protein CASSNLGASLTDTQYF.

The rearrangement uses TRBV6-5 and TRBJ2-3; D is unclear. The CDR3 covers 14 residues. The germline V gene has CDR1 MNHEY and CDR2 SVGAGI. Trimming removed 5 bases from V and 5 bases from J, with 14 bases in between. CDR3 DNA sequence: TGTGCCAGCAGTGAATCAGTGTTCAAAGATACGCAGTATTTT. It yields the protein CASSESVFKDTQYF.

V and J are TRBV19 and TRBJ1-2; 8 nucleotides line up with TRBD1. CDR3 length equals 14 residues. The ends lost 8 bases at V and 3 bases at J; junction bases unmatched: 8. Looked up from germline, CDR1 is LNHDA and CDR2 is SQIVND (reference sequence). The CDR3, as DNA: TGTGCCAGTTCTGGACAGGGAAACTACTATGGCTACACCTTC. Encoded protein: CASSGQGNYYGYTF.

V is TRBV6-5 and J is TRBJ2-7; TRBD1 matches 10 bases. The V and J ends lost 3 bases and 6 bases, in that order; junction bases with no gene match: 8. Germline CDR1 MNHEY, CDR2 SVGAGI. There are 15 residues in the CDR3. In DNA, the CDR3 is TGTGCCAGCAGTTATAATCCGGGACAGGGGATCGAGCAGTACTTC. Translated, it gives CASSYNPGQGIEQYF.

The chain joins TRBV15 to TRBJ2-1; the match to TRBD2 covers 7 bases. Per germline, CDR1 LNHNV and CDR2 YYDKDF (reference sequence). The V segment lost 5 bases and the J segment 8 bases; nucleotides outside the gene matches: 9. The CDR3 contains 14 residues. CDR3 loop: CATSGGGYSDEQFF. CDR3 bases: TGTGCCACCAGCGGCGGGGGATATTCCGATGAGCAGTTCTTC.

The chain joins TRBV11-2 to TRBJ2-5; TRBD1 agrees at 7 bases. Trimming took 5 bases from V and 4 from J; bases not matched to a gene: 10. The germline V gene has CDR1 SGHAT and CDR2 FQNNGV. The CDR3 has 15 amino acids. The CDR3 nucleotides read TGTGCCAGCAGCGCACCGACAGGGTGGACAGAGACCCAGTACTTC. Protein product: CASSAPTGWTETQYF. The variable domain in full, completed from reference TRBV11-2 and TRBJ2-5, reads EAGVAQSPRYKIIEKRQSVAFWCNPISGHATLYWYQQILGQGPKLLIQFQNNGVVDDSQLPKDRFSAERLKGVDSTLKIQPAKLEDSAVYLCASSAPTGWTETQYFGPGTRLLVL.

V usage is TRBV19 and J usage is TRBJ1-2; D gene unclear. The CDR3 runs 14 residues. V gave up 5 bases and J gave up 7 bases, with 17 bases separating them. CDR1 is LNHDA, CDR2 SQIVND, per germline (reference sequence). The CDR3 region is CASSWGAIWSGYTF. The CDR3 bases are TGTGCCAGTAGTTGGGGAGCTATCTGGTCTGGCTACACCTTC.